This passage covers 17 T cell receptor beta chains from one sample sequenced in a study of T cell responses to AZD1222 COVID-19 vaccine. Here immunoSEQ multiplex PCR was the method, and the copy in TCRdb shows in-frame clones only, minus some. The data show about 70,000 clones, 84% seen once. This sample comprised peripheral blood, obtained on day 0 of AZD1222 vaccination. The source is an adult in good health.

V gene TRBV5-1 combines with J gene TRBJ1-5; 11 positions agree with TRBD1. The CDR3 sequence is 16 residues long. The V and J ends lost 4 bases and 3 bases, in that order; junction bases with no gene match: 6. Germline V gene sequence: CDR1 SGHRS, CDR2 YFSETQ. CDR3: CASSQGTGGINQPQHF. The CDR3 DNA sequence: TGCGCCAGCAGCCAAGGGACAGGGGGAATCAATCAGCCCCAGCATTTT. The whole variable domain, filled in from reference TRBV5-1 and TRBJ1-5, reads KAGVTQTPRYLIKTRGQQVTLSCSPISGHRSVSWYQQTPGQGLQFLFEYFSETQRNKGNFPGRFSGRQFSNSRSEMNVSTLELGDSALYLCASSQGTGGINQPQHFGDGTRLSIL.

The V and J genes are TRBV18 and TRBJ1-2, with TRBD1 matching over 7 bases. The V gene end was trimmed by 4 bases and the J gene end by 4 bases; junction bases not matched to a gene: 12. The germline gives CDR1 KGHSH, CDR2 LQKENI. The CDR3 is made up of 16 amino acids. The CDR3 reads CASSQGPGEGAYGYTF. The CDR3 DNA reads as TGTGCCAGCTCACAGGGGCCGGGAGAGGGGGCCTATGGCTACACCTTC. Using reference TRBV18 and TRBJ1-2 for the parts outside the CDR3, the full variable domain is NAGVMQNPRHLVRRRGQEARLRCSPMKGHSHVYWYRQLPEEGLKFMVYLQKENIIDESGMPKERFSAEFPKEGPSILRIQQVVRGDSAAYFCASSQGPGEGAYGYTFGSGTRLTVV.

This rearrangement joins TRBV19 to TRBJ1-3; D is uncertain. The CDR3 totals 17 residues. Germline loops: CDR1 LNHDA, CDR2 SQIVND (reference sequence). Trimming shortened V by 3 bases and J by 2 bases, and 17 bases separated the two germline ends. The CDR3 nucleotides read TGTGCCAGTAGTATCTCTGGGATGACTTACGCTGGAAACACCATATATTTT. It codes for CASSISGMTYAGNTIYF.

V is TRBV28 and J is TRBJ2-7; the D is unclear. V was cut by 5 bases and J by 7 bases, with 9 bases left in between. Looked up from germline, CDR1 is MDHEN and CDR2 is SYDVKM. The CDR3 has 11 residues. CDR3 in amino acids: CASSPRREQYF. DNA of the CDR3: TGTGCCAGCAGTCCCCGGCGGGAGCAGTACTTC.

This clone was detected once. The V gene is TRBV5-8, the J gene TRBJ2-1; D is undetermined. The CDR3 loop spans 12 amino acids. Deletions cut 2 bases from V and 8 bases from J, with 8 bases between. Germline V gives CDR1 SGHTS, CDR2 YDEGEE. The CDR3 is CASSFLSHEQFF. CDR3 sequence (DNA): TGTGCCAGCAGCTTTTTATCCCATGAGCAGTTCTTC.

The chain couples TRBV7-9 to TRBJ1-1; no reliable D call. Trimming shortened V by 1 base and J by 9 bases, and 9 bases separated the two germline ends. Germline lookup yields CDR1 SEHNR and CDR2 FQNEAQ (reference sequence). The length of the CDR3 is 12 residues. Here the CDR3 DNA reads TGTGCCAGCAGCTTAGACCGGGATAAAGCTTTCTTT. This sequence encodes CASSLDRDKAFF.

V usage is TRBV5-1 and J usage is TRBJ1-2; 8 nucleotides align to TRBD1. Germline trimming cut 4 bases from V and 8 bases from J; bases unmatched to any gene: 10. The CDR3 covers 14 residues. The germline gives CDR1 SGHRS, CDR2 YFSETQ. CDR3 DNA sequence: TGCGCCAGCAGCCCCGGACAGGGAGTGAGAGGCTACACCTTC. It specifies CASSPGQGVRGYTF.

The chain joins TRBV9 to TRBJ1-3, with TRBD1 matching over 9 bases. Trimming at V came to 3 bases and at J to 0 bases, leaving 7 bases not matched to a gene. Germline loops: CDR1 SGDLS, CDR2 YYNGEE. The CDR3 has 17 residues. CDR3 nucleotides: TGTGCCAGCAGCGCTAGGGACAGGGACCTCTCTGGAAACACCATATATTTT. Translated: CASSARDRDLSGNTIYF.

This clone was picked up one time. The chain employs TRBV28 and TRBJ1-2; no clear D. The CDR3 is 17 amino acids. Per germline, CDR1 MDHEN and CDR2 SYDVKM. The germline V and J ends were trimmed by 6 bases and 6 bases, with 26 bases remaining between them. The CDR3 nucleotides read TGTGCCAGCAGAAAACCGTCAACGGAGGCGTGGGTGGATGGCTACACCTTC. It specifies CASRKPSTEAWVDGYTF.

The chain carries TRBV28 and TRBJ1-5, with TRBD1 identical over 7 bases. V shed 10 bases, J shed 4 bases, and the junction held 10 bases outside the gene matches. This CDR3 region has 14 residues. Germline V gives CDR1 MDHEN, CDR2 SYDVKM. The CDR3, as DNA: TGTGCCACTTCGGACAGGTGGGGGAATCAGCCCCAGCATTTT. This translates into CATSDRWGNQPQHF.

This clone showed up just a few times. The chain combines TRBV28 with TRBJ2-7; no clear D gene. The V gene's germline CDR1 is MDHEN and CDR2 SYDVKM. The CDR3 length is 12 residues. Trimming removed 2 bases from V and 4 bases from J, with 6 bases in between. CDR3 residues: CASSLTTYEQYF. The CDR3 DNA sequence: TGTGCCAGCAGTTTAACAACGTACGAGCAGTACTTC.

The V call is TRBV24-1, the J call TRBJ2-1, with D hard to call. Trimming took 0 bases from V and 0 from J, leaving 8 bases between them. Germline assignment: CDR1 KGHDR and CDR2 SFDVKD. The CDR3 spans 16 residues. As DNA, the CDR3 is TGTGCCACCAGTGATTTGGAAATTAGCTCCTACAATGAGCAGTTCTTC. Protein product: CATSDLEISSYNEQFF.

The chain has TRBV18 and TRBJ2-5, with D possibly called TRBD1 or TRBD2 (5 bases each). Germline values: CDR1 KGHSH, CDR2 LQKENI. Trimming took 5 bases from V and 5 from J, leaving 15 bases between them. The CDR3 is 14 residues long. The CDR3 coding sequence is TGTGCCAGCTCAGCGCAAGAGGGGCCGGAGACCCAGTACTTC. Translated: CASSAQEGPETQYF.

The chain recombines TRBV7-2 with TRBJ1-3; D might be TRBD1 (5 bases). V dropped 1 base and J dropped 0 bases, with 16 bases sitting between them. The germline V gene encodes CDR1 SGHTA and CDR2 FQGNSA. The CDR3 has 18 amino acids. CDR3 protein: CASSLVGGGSNSGNTIYF. In nucleotides, the CDR3 is TGTGCCAGCAGCTTAGTAGGCGGGGGGTCAAACTCTGGAAACACCATATATTTT.

The chain combines TRBV6-1 with TRBJ1-5, with 10 positions matching TRBD1. Germline values: CDR1 MNHNS, CDR2 SASEGT. The V gene end was trimmed by 3 bases and the J gene end by 1 base; junction bases not matched to a gene: 3. The CDR3 totals 16 residues. CDR3 region: CASSEWTGGSNQPQHF. The CDR3 DNA reads as TGTGCCAGCAGTGAGTGGACAGGGGGAAGCAATCAGCCCCAGCATTTT.

This chain uses TRBV6-5 with TRBJ1-2; D may be TRBD1 (5 bases). The CDR3 spans 15 residues. Trimming shortened V by 0 bases and J by 0 bases, and 8 bases separated the two germline ends. The germline CDR1 and CDR2 sequences are MNHEY and SVGAGI. The CDR3 spells CASSYSGGTNYGYTF. Here the CDR3 DNA reads TGTGCCAGCAGTTACTCGGGGGGGACTAACTATGGCTACACCTTC.

The chain has TRBV6-5 and TRBJ1-5, with 7 bases fitting TRBD1. The CDR3 has 13 amino acids. V trimming: 8 bases; J trimming: 2 bases; junction bases outside the gene matches: 3. Germline V gene lookup returns CDR1 MNHEY and CDR2 SVGAGI. DNA of the CDR3: TGTGCCAGCCAGGGGGATGGCAATCAGCCCCAGCATTTT. As protein: CASQGDGNQPQHF.